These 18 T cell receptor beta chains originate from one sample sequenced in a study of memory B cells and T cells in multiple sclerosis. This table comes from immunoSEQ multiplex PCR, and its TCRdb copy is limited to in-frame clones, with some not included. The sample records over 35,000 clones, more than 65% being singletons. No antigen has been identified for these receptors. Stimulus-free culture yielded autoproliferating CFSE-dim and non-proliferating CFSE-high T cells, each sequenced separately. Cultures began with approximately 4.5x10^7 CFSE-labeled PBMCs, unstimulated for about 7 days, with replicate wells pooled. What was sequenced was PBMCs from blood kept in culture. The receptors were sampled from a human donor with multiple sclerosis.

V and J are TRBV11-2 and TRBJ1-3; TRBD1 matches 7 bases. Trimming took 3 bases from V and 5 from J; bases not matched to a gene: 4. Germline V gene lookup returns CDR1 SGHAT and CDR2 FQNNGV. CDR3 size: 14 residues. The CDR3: CASSLTGFRNTIYF. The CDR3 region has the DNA TGTGCCAGCAGCTTGACAGGGTTTAGAAACACCATATATTTT. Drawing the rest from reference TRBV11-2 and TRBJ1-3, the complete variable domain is EAGVAQSPRYKIIEKRQSVAFWCNPISGHATLYWYQQILGQGPKLLIQFQNNGVVDDSQLPKDRFSAERLKGVDSTLKIQPAKLEDSAVYLCASSLTGFRNTIYFGEGSWLTVV.

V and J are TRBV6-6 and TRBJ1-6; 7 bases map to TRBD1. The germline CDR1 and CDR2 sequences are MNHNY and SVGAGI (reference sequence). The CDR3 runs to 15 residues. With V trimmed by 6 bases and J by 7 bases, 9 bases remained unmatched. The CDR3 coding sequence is TGTGCCAGCAGCCGGGACAGCTTGGGCAATTCACCCCTCCACTTT. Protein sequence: CASSRDSLGNSPLHF.

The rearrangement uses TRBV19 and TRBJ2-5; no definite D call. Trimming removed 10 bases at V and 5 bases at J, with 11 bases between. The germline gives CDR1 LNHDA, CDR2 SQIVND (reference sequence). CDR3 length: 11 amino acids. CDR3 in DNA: TGTGCCACCGCGCGTGGGGAGACCCAGTACTTC. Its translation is CATARGETQYF.

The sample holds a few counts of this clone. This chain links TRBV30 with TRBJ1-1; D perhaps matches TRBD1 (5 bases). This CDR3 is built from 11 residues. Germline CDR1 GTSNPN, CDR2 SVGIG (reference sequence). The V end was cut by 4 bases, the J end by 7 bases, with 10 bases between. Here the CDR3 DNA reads TGTGCCTGGATGGGGGACCATGAAGCTTTCTTT. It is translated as CAWMGDHEAFF.

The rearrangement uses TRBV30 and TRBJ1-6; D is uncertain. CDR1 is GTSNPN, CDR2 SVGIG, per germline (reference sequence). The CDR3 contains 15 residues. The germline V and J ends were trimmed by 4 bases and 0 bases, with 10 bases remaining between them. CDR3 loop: CAWTGPSSYNSPLHF. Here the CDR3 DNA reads TGTGCCTGGACTGGTCCAAGCTCCTATAATTCACCCCTCCACTTT.

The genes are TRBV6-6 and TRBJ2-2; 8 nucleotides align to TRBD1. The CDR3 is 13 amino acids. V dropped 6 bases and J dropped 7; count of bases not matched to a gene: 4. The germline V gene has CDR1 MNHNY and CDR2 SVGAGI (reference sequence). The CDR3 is CASSGTGVGELFF. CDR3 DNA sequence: TGTGCCAGCAGCGGGACAGGTGTCGGGGAGCTGTTTTTT.

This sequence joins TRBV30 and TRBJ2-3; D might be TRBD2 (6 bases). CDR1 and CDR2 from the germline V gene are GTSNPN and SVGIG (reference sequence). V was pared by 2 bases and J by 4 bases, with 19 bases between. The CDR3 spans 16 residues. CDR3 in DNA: TGTGCCTGGAGTAGAGGCGGGGTCCCGCTGGCAGATACGCAGTATTTT. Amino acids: CAWSRGGVPLADTQYF.

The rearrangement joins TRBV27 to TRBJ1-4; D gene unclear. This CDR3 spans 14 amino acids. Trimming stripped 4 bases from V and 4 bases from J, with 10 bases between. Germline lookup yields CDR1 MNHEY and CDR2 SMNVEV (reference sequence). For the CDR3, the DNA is TGTGCCAGCAGTTACGGGAGGCTTAATGAAAAACTGTTTTTT. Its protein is CASSYGRLNEKLFF.

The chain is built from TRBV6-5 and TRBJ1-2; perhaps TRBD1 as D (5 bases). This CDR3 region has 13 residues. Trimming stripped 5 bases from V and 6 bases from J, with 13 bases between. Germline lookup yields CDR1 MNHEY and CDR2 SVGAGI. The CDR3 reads CASSRDLDNGYTF. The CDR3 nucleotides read TGTGCCAGCAGTCGGGACTTAGATAATGGCTACACCTTC.

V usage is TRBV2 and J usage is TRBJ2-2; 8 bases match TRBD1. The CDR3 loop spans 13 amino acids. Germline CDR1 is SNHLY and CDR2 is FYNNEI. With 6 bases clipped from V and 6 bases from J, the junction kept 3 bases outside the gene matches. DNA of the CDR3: TGTGCCAGCAGGGACAGGGTCGCCGGGGAGCTGTTTTTT. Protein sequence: CASRDRVAGELFF.

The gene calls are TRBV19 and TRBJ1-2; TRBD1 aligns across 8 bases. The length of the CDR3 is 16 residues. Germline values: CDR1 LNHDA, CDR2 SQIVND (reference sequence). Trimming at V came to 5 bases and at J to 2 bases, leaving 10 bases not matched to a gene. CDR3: CASSVSGQAFNYGYTF. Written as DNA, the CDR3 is TGTGCCAGTAGTGTGTCGGGACAGGCTTTCAACTATGGCTACACCTTC.

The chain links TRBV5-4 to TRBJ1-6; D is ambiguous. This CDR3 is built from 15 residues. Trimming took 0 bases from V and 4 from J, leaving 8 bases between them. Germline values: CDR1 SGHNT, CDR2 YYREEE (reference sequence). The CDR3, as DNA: TGTGCCAGCAGCTTGGTGGAGGCTTATAATTCACCCCTCCACTTT. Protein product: CASSLVEAYNSPLHF.

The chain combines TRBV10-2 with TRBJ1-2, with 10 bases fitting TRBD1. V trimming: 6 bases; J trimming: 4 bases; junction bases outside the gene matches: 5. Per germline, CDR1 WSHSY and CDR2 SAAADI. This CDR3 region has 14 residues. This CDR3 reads CASRGQGTFYGYTF. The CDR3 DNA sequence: TGCGCCAGCAGGGGACAGGGGACATTCTATGGCTACACCTTC.

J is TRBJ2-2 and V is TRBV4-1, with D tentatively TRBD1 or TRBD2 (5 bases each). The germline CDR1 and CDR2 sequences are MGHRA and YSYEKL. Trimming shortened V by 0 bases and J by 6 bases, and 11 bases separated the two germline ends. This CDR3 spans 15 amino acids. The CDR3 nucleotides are TGCGCCAGCAGCCAAGATTCGAGGGGCGCCGGGGAGCTGTTTTTT. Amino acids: CASSQDSRGAGELFF.

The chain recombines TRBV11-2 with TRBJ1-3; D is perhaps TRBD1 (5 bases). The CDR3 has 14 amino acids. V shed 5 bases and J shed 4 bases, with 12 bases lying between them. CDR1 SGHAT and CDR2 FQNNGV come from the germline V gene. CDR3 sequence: CASSSRDYGNTIYF. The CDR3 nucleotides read TGTGCCAGCAGCAGTCGGGACTACGGAAACACCATATATTTT.

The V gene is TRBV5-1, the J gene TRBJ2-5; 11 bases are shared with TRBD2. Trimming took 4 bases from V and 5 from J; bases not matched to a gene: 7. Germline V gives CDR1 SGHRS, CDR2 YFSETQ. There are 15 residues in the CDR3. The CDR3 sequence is CASSAIAGGKETQYF. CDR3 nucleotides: TGCGCCAGCAGCGCTATAGCGGGGGGGAAGGAGACCCAGTACTTC.

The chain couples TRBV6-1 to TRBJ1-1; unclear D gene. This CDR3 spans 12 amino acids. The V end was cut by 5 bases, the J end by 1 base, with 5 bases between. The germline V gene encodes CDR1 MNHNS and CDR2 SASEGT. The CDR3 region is CASSPGNTEAFF. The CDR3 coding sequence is TGTGCCAGCAGTCCCGGGAACACTGAAGCTTTCTTT.

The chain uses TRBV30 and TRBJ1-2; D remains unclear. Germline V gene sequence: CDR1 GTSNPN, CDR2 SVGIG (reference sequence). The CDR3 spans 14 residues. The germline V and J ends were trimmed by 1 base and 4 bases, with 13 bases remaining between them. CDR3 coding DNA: TGTGCCTGGAGTGAACGGGGTAACGTCTATGGCTACACCTTC. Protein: CAWSERGNVYGYTF.